A selection of T cell receptor beta chains follows, all from one sample in a study of Ad26.COV2.S vaccination and SARS-CoV-2 variants. Generated by immunoSEQ multiplex PCR, the TCRdb table keeps only in-frame clones and is missing some. The repertoire consists of over 400,000 clones, with 89% occurring once and the leading ten covering over 2%. The sample here was peripheral blood, taken in a trial of Ad26.COV2.S vaccine versus placebo. All receptors derive from a person between 18 and 59 years old who received the Ad26.COV2.S COVID-19 vaccine or a placebo. Both conserved end residues are part of each CDR3. D genes are given only for firm matches. Part of the rows lack a size; the others show once, few, many or a class for expanded clones.

TRBV5-1	TRBJ2-2	NA	NA	TGCGCCAGCAGCTTATACACCGGGGAGCTGTTTTTT	CASSLYTGELFF
TRBV5-4	TRBJ2-3	TRBD2	NA	TGTGCCAGCAGCGGCAGACTAGCGGGGTCAGATACGCAGTATTTT	CASSGRLAGSDTQYF
TRBV6-4	TRBJ2-2	NA	NA	TGTGCCAGCAGTGGAGGAACTAACACCGGGGAGCTGTTTTTT	CASSGGTNTGELFF
TRBV4-3	TRBJ1-4	TRBD1	NA	TGCGCCAGCAGCCAATGGGACAGGGGGGGTAGACTGTTTTTT	CASSQWDRGGRLFF
TRBV4-1	TRBJ1-4	NA	once	TGCGCCAGCAGCCGAGGGGAAAAACTGTTTTTT	CASSRGEKLFF
TRBV19	TRBJ1-1	NA	NA	TGTGCCAGTAGTATTGCAGCCATGAACACTGAAGCTTTCTTT	CASSIAAMNTEAFF
TRBV21-1	TRBJ1-2	NA	NA	TGTGCCAGCAGCGCCCCCCCCAAGGACCTACCTTCCTTTAAAGGCTACACCTTC	CASSAPPKDLPSFKGYTF
TRBV6-2/TRBV6-3	TRBJ2-7	TRBD2	once	TGTGCCAGCAGTTCGATGACTAGCGGGGCCCAGAGGGAGCAGTACTTC	CASSSMTSGAQREQYF
TRBV11-2	TRBJ1-2	NA	NA	TGTGCCAGCAGCTTATCCCAGGCCTATGGCTACACCTTC	CASSLSQAYGYTF
TRBV7-2	TRBJ2-1	TRBD1	NA	TGTGCCAGCAGCTTAGGGACAGGGTATAGCAATGAGCAGTTCTTC	CASSLGTGYSNEQFF
TRBV5-6	TRBJ1-2	TRBD1	NA	TGTGCCAGCAGCTGGCACAGGGGTAACTATGGCTACACCTTC	CASSWHRGNYGYTF
TRBV4-1	TRBJ1-4	TRBD1	NA	TGCGCCAGCAGCCAATCGGGACAGGGTAATGAAAAACTGTTTTTT	CASSQSGQGNEKLFF
TRBV25-1	TRBJ1-4	NA	NA	TGTGCCAGCAGTGAGGGTTGGGGGTATGAAAAACTGTTTTTT	CASSEGWGYEKLFF
TRBV11-1	TRBJ2-1	TRBD2	NA	TGTGCCAGCAGCCTAGACCACGGGGGGGCCGTACTTCTGTTCTTC	CASSLDHGGAVLLFF
TRBV4-3	TRBJ1-2	NA	NA	TGCGCCAGCAGCCAAGATAATGAAGGGATGCCCTATGGCTACACCTTC	CASSQDNEGMPYGYTF
TRBV24-1	TRBJ2-3	NA	NA	TGTGCCACCAGTGTTGACAGTAGCACAGATACGCAGTATTTT	CATSVDSSTDTQYF
TRBV7-6	TRBJ1-1	TRBD1	NA	TGTGCCAGCAGCTTGGCCCTCGAGGGGGCAGACACTGAAGCTTTCTTT	CASSLALEGADTEAFF
TRBV11-2	TRBJ1-2	NA	NA	TGTGCCAGCAGCCGGAGGGGTCCTGGGTATGGCTACACCTTC	CASSRRGPGYGYTF
TRBV9	TRBJ2-2	NA	NA	TGTGCCAGCAGCGTAGCGGGATCAACCGGGGAGCTGTTTTTT	CASSVAGSTGELFF
TRBV19	TRBJ2-2	NA	NA	TGTGCCAGTAGTGTCGGTCGGGAGATAAACACCGGGGAGCTGTTTTTT	CASSVGREINTGELFF
TRBV9	TRBJ2-1	NA	NA	TGTGCCAGCAGCGCAGACTGGACTTACTACAATGAGCAGTTCTTC	CASSADWTYYNEQFF
TRBV10-3	TRBJ1-2	TRBD1	many	TGTGCCATCAGTGAAGGGACAGGGGTCTATGGCTACACCTTC	CAISEGTGVYGYTF
TRBV28	TRBJ2-5	NA	NA	TGTGCCAGCAGCCCTTCAGGCACCGTAGAAGAGACCCAGTACTTC	CASSPSGTVEETQYF
TRBV10-3	TRBJ1-1	NA	NA	TGTGCCATCAGTAGGCAGGGGACTGAAGCTTTCTTT	CAISRQGTEAFF
TRBV6-1	TRBJ1-6	TRBD1	few	TGTGCCAGCAGTGAAGCGGGACAGGGCTATTCACCCCTCCACTTT	CASSEAGQGYSPLHF
TRBV27	TRBJ1-3	NA	NA	TGTGCCAGCAGTTTAAATGGAGCAGGAAACACCATATATTTT	CASSLNGAGNTIYF
TRBV7-3	TRBJ1-1	NA	once	TGTGCCACAAGGCGGGGGAGGGACACTGAAGCTTTCTTT	CATRRGRDTEAFF
TRBV2	TRBJ1-1	NA	once	TGTGCCAGCAGCACGATGAACACTGAAGCTTTCTTT	CASSTMNTEAFF